This T cell receptor (beta chain) was captured by sequencing in a study of PD-1 blockade in classical Hodgkin lymphoma. Background on the study: Every 2 weeks, patients got 3 mg/kg intravenous nivolumab.

A remark on this clone: Antigen unknown.

V lost 5 bases to trimming and J lost 8 bases; unmatched junction nucleotides: 9. Germline V gene lookup returns CDR1 SEHNR and CDR2 FQNEAQ (reference sequence). The CDR3 sequence is 14 residues long. The protocol was immunoSEQ multiplex PCR, while the TCRdb copy is restricted to in-frame clones and leaves out a portion. The sample yields about 110,000 clones, 80% to 90% seen once. Every patient had relapsed following autologous stem cell transplantation, and cohorts differed in brentuximab vedotin exposure. Study-level findings and limits: Diversity similar to that of newly diagnosed patients was seen at baseline in complete responders. The CD4+ diversity rise by C4D1 was clearest in complete responders.

This TCR was recovered from a human donor with classical Hodgkin lymphoma. The chain carries TRBV7-9 and TRBJ2-1, with 7 nucleotides matching TRBD1. This material consisted of peripheral blood mononuclear cells (PBMCs), taken before the second cycle of nivolumab. The CDR3 protein is CASSQDRVWDEQFF. CDR3 nucleotides: TGTGCCAGCAGCCAAGACAGGGTATGGGATGAGCAGTTCTTC.